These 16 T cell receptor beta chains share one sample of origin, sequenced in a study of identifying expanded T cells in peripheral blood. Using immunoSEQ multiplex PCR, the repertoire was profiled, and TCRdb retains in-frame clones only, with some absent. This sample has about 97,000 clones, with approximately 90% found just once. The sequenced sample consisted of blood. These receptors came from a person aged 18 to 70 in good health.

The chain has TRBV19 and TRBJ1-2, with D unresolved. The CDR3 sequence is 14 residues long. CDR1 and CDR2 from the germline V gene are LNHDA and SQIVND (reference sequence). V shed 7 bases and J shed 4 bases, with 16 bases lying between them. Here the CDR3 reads CASNPGPRGYGYTF. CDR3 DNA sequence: TGTGCCAGTAATCCCGGACCCCGCGGCTATGGCTACACCTTC.

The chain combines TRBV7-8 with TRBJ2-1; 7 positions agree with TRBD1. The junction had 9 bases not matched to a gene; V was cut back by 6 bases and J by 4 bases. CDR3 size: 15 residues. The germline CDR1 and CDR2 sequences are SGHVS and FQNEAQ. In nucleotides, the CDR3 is TGTGCCAGCAGTACAGAACAGGGGCCGTACAATGAGCAGTTCTTC. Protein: CASSTEQGPYNEQFF.

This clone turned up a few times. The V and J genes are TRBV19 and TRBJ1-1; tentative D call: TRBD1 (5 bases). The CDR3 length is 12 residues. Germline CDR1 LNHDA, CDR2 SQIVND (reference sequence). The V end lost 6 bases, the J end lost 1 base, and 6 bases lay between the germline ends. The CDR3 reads CASRGQNTEAFF. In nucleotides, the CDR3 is TGTGCCAGTAGAGGACAGAACACTGAAGCTTTCTTT.

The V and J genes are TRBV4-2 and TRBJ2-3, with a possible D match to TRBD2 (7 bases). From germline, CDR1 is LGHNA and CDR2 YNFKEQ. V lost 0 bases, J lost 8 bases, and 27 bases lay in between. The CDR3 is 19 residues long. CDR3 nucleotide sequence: TGTGCCAGCAGCCAAGATTCCTTACGGGGGGCGGGAGAGGGAGGTACGCAGTATTTT. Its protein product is CASSQDSLRGAGEGGTQYF.

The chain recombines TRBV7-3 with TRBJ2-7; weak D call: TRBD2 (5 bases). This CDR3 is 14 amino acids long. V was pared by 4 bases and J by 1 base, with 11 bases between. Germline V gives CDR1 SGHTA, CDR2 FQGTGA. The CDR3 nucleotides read TGTGCCAGCAGCTACGGGCGAGGGTCCTACGAGCAGTACTTC. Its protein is CASSYGRGSYEQYF. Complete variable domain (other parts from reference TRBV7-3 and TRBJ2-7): GAGVSQTPSNKVTEKGKYVELRCDPISGHTALYWYRQSLGQGPEFLIYFQGTGAADDSGLPNDRFFAVRPEGSVSTLKIQRTERGDSAVYLCASSYGRGSYEQYFGPGTRLTVT.

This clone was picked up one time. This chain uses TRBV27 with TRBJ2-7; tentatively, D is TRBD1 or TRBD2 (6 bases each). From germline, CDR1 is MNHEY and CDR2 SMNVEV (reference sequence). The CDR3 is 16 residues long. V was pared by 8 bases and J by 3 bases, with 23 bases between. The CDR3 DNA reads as TGTGCCAGCGGCACCCTCGTGTGGGGGGCGGACTACGAGCAGTACTTC. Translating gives CASGTLVWGADYEQYF.

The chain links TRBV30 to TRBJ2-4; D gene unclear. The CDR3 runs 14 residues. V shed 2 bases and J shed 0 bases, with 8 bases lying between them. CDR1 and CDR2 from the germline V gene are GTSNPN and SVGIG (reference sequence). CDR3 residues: CAWSLGLAKNIQYF. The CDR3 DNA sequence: TGTGCCTGGAGTTTGGGGTTAGCCAAAAACATTCAGTACTTC.

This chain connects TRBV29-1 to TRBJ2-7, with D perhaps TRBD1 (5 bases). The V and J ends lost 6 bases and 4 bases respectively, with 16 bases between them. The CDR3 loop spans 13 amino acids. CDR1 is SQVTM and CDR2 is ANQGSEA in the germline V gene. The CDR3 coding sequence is TGCAGCGTAGTAAAAGGGGTCGGGTACGAGCAGTACTTC. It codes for CSVVKGVGYEQYF.

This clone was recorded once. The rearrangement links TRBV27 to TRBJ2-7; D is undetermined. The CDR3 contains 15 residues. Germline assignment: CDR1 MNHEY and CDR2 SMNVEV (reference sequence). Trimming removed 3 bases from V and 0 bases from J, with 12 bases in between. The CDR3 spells CASSFALSASYEQYF. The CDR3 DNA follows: TGTGCCAGCAGTTTTGCTCTGTCAGCCTCCTACGAGCAGTACTTC.

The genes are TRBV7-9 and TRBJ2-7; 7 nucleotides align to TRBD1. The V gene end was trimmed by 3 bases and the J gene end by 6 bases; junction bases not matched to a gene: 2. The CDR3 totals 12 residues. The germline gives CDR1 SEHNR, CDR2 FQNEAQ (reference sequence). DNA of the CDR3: TGTGCCAGCAGCTTGTCAGGGGGCGAGCAGTACTTC. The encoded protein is CASSLSGGEQYF.

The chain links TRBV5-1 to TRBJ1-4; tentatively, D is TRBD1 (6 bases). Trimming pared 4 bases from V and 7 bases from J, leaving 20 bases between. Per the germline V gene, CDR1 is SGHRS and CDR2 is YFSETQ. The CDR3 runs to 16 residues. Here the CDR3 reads CASSDHRRGWGEKLFF. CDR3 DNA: TGCGCCAGCAGCGACCATCGCAGGGGATGGGGTGAAAAACTGTTTTTT.

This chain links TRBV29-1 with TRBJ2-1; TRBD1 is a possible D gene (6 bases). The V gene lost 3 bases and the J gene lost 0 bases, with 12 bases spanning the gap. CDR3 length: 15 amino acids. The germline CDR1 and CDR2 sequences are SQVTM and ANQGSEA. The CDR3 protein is CSVEGHDSSYNEQFF. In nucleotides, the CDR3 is TGCAGCGTTGAGGGACACGATAGCTCCTACAATGAGCAGTTCTTC.

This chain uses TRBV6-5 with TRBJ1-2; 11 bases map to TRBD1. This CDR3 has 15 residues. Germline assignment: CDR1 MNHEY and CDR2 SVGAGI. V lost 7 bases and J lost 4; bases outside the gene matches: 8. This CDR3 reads CASKGQGVRAYGYTF. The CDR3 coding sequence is TGTGCCAGCAAGGGACAGGGGGTAAGGGCCTATGGCTACACCTTC.

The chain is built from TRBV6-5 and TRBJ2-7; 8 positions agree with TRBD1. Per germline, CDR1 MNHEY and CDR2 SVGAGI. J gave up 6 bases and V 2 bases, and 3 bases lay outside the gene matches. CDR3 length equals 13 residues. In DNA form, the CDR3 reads TGTGCCAGCAGTTACCAGGGGGCGTTCGAGCAGTACTTC. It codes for CASSYQGAFEQYF.

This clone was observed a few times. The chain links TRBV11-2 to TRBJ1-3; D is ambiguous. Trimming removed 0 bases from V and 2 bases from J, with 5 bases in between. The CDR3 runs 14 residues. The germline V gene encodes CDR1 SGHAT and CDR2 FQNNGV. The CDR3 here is CASSLDRTGNTIYF. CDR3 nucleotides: TGTGCCAGCAGCTTAGACAGAACTGGAAACACCATATATTTT.

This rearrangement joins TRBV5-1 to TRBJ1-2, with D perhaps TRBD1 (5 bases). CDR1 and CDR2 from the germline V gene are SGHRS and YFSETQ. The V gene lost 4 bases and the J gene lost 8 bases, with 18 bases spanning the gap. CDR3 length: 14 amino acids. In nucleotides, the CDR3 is TGCGCCAGCAGCCCGGGGACCGGGGGACCCGGCTACACCTTC. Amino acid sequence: CASSPGTGGPGYTF.